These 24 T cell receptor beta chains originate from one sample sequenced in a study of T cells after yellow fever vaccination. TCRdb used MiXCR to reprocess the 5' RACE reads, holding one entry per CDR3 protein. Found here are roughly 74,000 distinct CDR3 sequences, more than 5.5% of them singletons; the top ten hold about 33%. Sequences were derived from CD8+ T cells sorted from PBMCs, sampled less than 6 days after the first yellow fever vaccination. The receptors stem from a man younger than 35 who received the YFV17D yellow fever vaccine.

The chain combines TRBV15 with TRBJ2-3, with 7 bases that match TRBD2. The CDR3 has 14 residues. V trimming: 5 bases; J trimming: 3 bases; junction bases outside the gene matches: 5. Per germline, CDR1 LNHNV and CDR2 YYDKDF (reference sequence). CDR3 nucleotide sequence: TGTGCCACCAGCGGAGGACTAGGAACAGATACGCAGTATTTT. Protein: CATSGGLGTDTQYF.

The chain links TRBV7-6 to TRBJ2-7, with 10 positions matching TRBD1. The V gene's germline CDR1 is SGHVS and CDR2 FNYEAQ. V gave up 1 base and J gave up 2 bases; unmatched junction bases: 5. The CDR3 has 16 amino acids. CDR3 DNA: TGTGCCAGCAGCTTAGTTGTTGGACAGGGGGCCTACGAGCAGTACTTC. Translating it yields CASSLVVGQGAYEQYF.

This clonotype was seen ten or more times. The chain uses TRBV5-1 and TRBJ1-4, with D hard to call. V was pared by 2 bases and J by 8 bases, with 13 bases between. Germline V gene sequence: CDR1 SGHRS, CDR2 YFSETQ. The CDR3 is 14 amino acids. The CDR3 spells CASSLDGEHEKLFF. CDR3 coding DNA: TGCGCCAGCAGCTTAGACGGGGAACACGAAAAACTGTTTTTT. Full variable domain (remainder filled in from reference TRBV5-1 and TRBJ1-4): KAGVTQTPRYLIKTRGQQVTLSCSPISGHRSVSWYQQTPGQGLQFLFEYFSETQRNKGNFPGRFSGRQFSNSRSEMNVSTLELGDSALYLCASSLDGEHEKLFFGSGTQLSVL.

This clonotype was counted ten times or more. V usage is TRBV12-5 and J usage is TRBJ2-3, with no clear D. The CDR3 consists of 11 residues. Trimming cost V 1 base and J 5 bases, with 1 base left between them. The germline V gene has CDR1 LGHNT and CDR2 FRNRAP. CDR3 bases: TGTGCTAGTGGTTTGGGAGATACGCAGTATTTT. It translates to CASGLGDTQYF.

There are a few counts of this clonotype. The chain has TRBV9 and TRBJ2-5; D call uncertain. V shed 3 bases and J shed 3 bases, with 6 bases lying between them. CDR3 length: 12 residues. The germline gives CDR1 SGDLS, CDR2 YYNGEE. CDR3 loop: CASSATEETQYF. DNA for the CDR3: TGTGCCAGCAGCGCGACGGAAGAGACCCAGTACTTC.

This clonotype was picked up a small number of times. CDR3 region: CASSYTGTSAGEQYF. CDR3 coding DNA: TGTGCCAGCAGTTATACCGGGACTAGCGCCGGAGAGCAGTACTTC. This chain connects TRBV6-5 to TRBJ2-7; 10 bases align to TRBD2. This CDR3 region has 15 residues. Trimming removed 3 bases from V and 7 bases from J; junction bases left unmatched: 9. Germline loops: CDR1 MNHEY, CDR2 SVGAGI.

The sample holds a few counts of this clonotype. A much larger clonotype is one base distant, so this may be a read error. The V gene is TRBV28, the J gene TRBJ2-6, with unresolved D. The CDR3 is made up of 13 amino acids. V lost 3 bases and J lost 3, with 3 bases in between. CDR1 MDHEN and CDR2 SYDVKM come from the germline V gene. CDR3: CASSFYGANVLTF. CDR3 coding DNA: TGTGCCAGCAGTTTCTATGGGGCCAACGTCCTGACTTTC.

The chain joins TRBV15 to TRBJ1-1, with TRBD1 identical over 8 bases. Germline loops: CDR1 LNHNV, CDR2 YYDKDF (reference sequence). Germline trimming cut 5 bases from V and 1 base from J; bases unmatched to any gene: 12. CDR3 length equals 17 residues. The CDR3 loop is CATSPRDRGRWNTEAFF. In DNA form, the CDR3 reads TGTGCCACCAGCCCCCGTGACAGGGGCCGATGGAACACTGAAGCTTTCTTT.

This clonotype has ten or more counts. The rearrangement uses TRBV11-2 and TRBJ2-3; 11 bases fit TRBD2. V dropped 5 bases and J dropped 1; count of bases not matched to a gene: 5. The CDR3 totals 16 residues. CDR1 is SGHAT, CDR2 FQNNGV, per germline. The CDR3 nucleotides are TGTGCCAGCAGCCTTCCACTAGCGGGGGGCACAGATACGCAGTATTTT. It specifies CASSLPLAGGTDTQYF. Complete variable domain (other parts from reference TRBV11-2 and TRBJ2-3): EAGVAQSPRYKIIEKRQSVAFWCNPISGHATLYWYQQILGQGPKLLIQFQNNGVVDDSQLPKDRFSAERLKGVDSTLKIQPAKLEDSAVYLCASSLPLAGGTDTQYFGPGTRLTVL.

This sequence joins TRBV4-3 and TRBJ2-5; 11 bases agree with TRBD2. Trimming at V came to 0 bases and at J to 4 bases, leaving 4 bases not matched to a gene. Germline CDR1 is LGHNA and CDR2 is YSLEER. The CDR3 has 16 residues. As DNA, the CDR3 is TGCGCCAGCAGCCAAGATACTAGCGGGGGAGGAGAGACCCAGTACTTC. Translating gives CASSQDTSGGGETQYF.

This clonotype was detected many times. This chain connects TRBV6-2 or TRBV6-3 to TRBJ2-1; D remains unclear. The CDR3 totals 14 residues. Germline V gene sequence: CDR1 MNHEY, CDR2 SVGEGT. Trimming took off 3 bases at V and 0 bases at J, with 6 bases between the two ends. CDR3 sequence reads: CASSYTISYNEQFF. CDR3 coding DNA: TGTGCCAGCAGTTATACTATCTCCTACAATGAGCAGTTCTTC.

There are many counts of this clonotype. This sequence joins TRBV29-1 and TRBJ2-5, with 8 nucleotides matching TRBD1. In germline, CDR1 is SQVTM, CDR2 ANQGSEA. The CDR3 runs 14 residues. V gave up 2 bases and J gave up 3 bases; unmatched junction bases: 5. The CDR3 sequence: CSVELTGVEETQYF. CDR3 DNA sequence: TGCAGCGTTGAATTGACAGGGGTGGAAGAGACCCAGTACTTC.

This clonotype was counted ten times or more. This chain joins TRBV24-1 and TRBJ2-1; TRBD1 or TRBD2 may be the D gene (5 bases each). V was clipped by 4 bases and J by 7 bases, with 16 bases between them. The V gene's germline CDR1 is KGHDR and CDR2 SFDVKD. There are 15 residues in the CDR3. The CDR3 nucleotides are TGTGCCACCAGTGACTCGGGACGAGATGAAAATGAGCAGTTCTTC. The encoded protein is CATSDSGRDENEQFF.

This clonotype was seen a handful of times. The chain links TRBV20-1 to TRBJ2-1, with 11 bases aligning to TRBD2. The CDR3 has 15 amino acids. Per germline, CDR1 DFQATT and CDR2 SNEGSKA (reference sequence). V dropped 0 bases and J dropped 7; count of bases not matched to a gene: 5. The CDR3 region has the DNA TGCAGTGCTAGAGATTTTAGCGGGGGGGCTAATGAGCAGTTCTTC. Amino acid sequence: CSARDFSGGANEQFF.

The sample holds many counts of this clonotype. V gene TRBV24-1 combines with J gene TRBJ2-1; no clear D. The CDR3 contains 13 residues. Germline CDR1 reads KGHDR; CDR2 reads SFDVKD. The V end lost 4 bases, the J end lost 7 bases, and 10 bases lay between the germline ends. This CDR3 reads CATSDSFLNEQFF. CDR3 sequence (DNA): TGTGCCACCAGTGACTCCTTTCTAAATGAGCAGTTCTTC.

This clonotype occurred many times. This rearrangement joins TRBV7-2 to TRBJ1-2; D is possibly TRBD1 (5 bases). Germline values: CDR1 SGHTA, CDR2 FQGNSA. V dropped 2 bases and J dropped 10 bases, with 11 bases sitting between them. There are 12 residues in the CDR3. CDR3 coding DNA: TGTGCCAGCAGCTTACTGGGGGACCTCTACACCTTC. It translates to CASSLLGDLYTF.

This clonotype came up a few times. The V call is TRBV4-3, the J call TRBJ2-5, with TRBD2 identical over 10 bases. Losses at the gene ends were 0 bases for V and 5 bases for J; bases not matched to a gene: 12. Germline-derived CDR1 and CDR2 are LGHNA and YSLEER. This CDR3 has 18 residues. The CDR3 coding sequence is TGCGCCAGCAGCCAAGATTTTGGGCTAGCGGGGGCGAAGGAGACCCAGTACTTC. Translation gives CASSQDFGLAGAKETQYF.

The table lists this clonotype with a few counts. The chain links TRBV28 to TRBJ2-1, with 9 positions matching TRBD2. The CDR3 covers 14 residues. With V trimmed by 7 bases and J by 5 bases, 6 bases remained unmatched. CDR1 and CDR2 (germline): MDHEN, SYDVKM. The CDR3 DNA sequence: TGTGCCAGCACGGGGGCGGGGGGGGACAATGAGCAGTTCTTC. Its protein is CASTGAGGDNEQFF.

The CDR3: CSASSGHSYEQYV. The CDR3 nucleotides read TGCAGTGCCTCATCGGGACACTCATACGAGCAGTACGTC. The rearrangement joins TRBV20-1 to TRBJ2-7, with D possibly being TRBD1 (6 bases). V was cut by 6 bases and J by 4 bases, with 16 bases left in between. This CDR3 contains 13 residues. Looked up from germline, CDR1 is DFQATT and CDR2 is SNEGSKA (reference sequence).

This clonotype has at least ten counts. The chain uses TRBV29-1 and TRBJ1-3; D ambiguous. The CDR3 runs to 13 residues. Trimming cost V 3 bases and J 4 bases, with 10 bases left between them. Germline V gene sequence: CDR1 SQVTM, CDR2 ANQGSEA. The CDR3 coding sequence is TGCAGCGTTGACGTCGGGTCGGGAAACACCATATATTTT. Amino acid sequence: CSVDVGSGNTIYF.

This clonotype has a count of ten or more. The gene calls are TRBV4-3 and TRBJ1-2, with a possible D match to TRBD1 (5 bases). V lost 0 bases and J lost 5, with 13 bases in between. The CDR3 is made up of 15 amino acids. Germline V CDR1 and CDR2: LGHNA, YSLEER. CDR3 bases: TGCGCCAGCAGCCAAGAGCTCGTGGGGGTATATGGCTACACCTTC. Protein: CASSQELVGVYGYTF.

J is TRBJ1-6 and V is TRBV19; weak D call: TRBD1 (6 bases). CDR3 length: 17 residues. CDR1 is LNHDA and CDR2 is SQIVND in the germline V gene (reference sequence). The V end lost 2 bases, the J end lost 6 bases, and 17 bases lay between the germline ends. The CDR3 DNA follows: TGTGCCAGTAGTATATCATACGACAGGTGGATTAATTCACCCCTCCACTTT. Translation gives CASSISYDRWINSPLHF.

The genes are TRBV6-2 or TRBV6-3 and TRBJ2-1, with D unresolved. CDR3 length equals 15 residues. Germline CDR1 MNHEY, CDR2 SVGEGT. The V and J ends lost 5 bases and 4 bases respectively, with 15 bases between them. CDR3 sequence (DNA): TGTGCCAGCAGTCCCCATGTTGGGGTTTACAATGAGCAGTTCTTC. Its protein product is CASSPHVGVYNEQFF.

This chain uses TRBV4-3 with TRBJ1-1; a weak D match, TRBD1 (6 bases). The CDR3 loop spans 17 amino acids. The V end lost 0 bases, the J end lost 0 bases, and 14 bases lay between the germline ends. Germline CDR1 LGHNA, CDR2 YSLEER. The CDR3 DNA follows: TGCGCCAGCAGCCAAGATTCGACAGGACTGTTGAACACTGAAGCTTTCTTT. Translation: CASSQDSTGLLNTEAFF.